This TCR beta chain was found in a study of sequential checkpoint blockade in melanoma. Turning to the study itself: Each arm's sequence ended with maintenance nivolumab.

This table comes from immunoSEQ multiplex PCR, and its TCRdb copy is limited to in-frame clones, with some not included. The data contain about 40,000 clones, approximately 90% of them singletons. Germline V CDR1 and CDR2: WSHSY, SAAADI. The CDR3 loop spans 15 amino acids. With 1 base removed from V and 1 base from J, the gap between germline ends came to 8 bases. Treatment given: randomized to nivolumab then ipilimumab (arm A) or the reverse (arm B). No patient had prior DNA-damaging chemotherapy. The starting material was CD8+ T cells sorted from blood (inferred from file names), obtained from a patient given nivolumab and ipilimumab in sequence. The rearrangement joins TRBV10-2 to TRBJ2-1; D gene uncertain. This sequence was found in a human donor with melanoma. The DNA for the CDR3 is TGCGCCAGCAGTGAGTTTGGCGGTTCCTACAATGAGCAGTTCTTC. Protein product: CASSEFGGSYNEQFF.